The 11 T cell receptor beta chains below all came from one sample that was sequenced in a study of blood T cell repertoires in COVID-19. Only in-frame clones appear in the TCRdb table, and some are missing; sequencing was by immunoSEQ multiplex PCR. The data hold about 110,000 clones, with more than 70% observed a single time. The material sequenced was peripheral blood. The receptors were gathered from a human donor in a cohort sampled during active COVID-19.

This clone was recorded only once. This chain joins TRBV12-3 or TRBV12-4 and TRBJ2-5, with a weak D call TRBD2 (5 bases). The ends were cut back, 3 bases at V and 5 bases at J, with 10 bases in the middle. The CDR3 is 13 amino acids. CDR3: CASSLAGGETQYF. Written as DNA, the CDR3 is TGTGCCAGCAGTTTGGCCGGCGGGGAGACCCAGTACTTC.

With respect to this clone: Relative to the germline gene, one junction end is altered; a read error may explain this. The chain couples TRBV4-3 to TRBJ1-5; D remains ambiguous. The length of the CDR3 is 13 residues. The V gene's germline CDR1 is LGHNA and CDR2 YSLEER. This CDR3 is CASSQNRDQAQHF. CDR3 bases: TGCGCCAGCAGCCAAAATCGGGATCAGGCCCAGCATTTT.

This clone occurred once. The V gene is TRBV10-3, the J gene TRBJ2-1; TRBD1 might be the D (6 bases). The CDR3 contains 15 residues. CDR1 is ENHRY and CDR2 is SYGVKD in the germline V gene. Trimming stripped 2 bases from V and 2 bases from J, with 10 bases between. The CDR3 spells CAISEGQPPYNEQFF. CDR3 nucleotides: TGTGCCATCAGTGAGGGACAGCCCCCCTACAATGAGCAGTTCTTC.

The rearrangement joins TRBV4-2 to TRBJ2-2; 11 bases agree with TRBD2. The CDR3 covers 17 residues. Germline V gene sequence: CDR1 LGHNA, CDR2 YNFKEQ. V was pared by 2 bases and J by 5 bases, with 7 bases of the junction left unmatched. The CDR3 DNA is TGTGCCAGCAGCCAATCTCGACTAGCGGGACTGACCGGGGAGCTGTTTTTT. Its translation is CASSQSRLAGLTGELFF.

The V gene is TRBV28, the J gene TRBJ2-1; 10 bases map to TRBD1. Germline V gene data show CDR1 as MDHEN and CDR2 as SYDVKM. Trimming at V came to 5 bases and at J to 7 bases, leaving 8 bases not matched to a gene. The CDR3 extends over 15 amino acids. Written as DNA, the CDR3 is TGTGCCAGCAGTCCTCCGGGACAGGGGTTTAATGAGCAGTTCTTC. Protein: CASSPPGQGFNEQFF.

The chain joins TRBV3-1 (or the pseudogene TRBV3-2) to TRBJ1-6; 8 bases fit TRBD1. Germline V lookup: CDR1 LGHDT, CDR2 YNNKEL (reference sequence). The J segment lost 0 bases and the V segment lost 1 base, leaving 14 bases of the junction unmatched. The length of the CDR3 is 21 residues. The CDR3 protein is CASSQANQGAPVSSYNSPLHF. The DNA for the CDR3 is TGTGCCAGCAGCCAAGCTAACCAGGGGGCTCCGGTAAGCTCCTATAATTCACCCCTCCACTTT.

The V gene is TRBV4-3, the J gene TRBJ2-7, with 7 positions matching TRBD2. CDR3 length: 16 amino acids. The V gene end was trimmed by 4 bases and the J gene end by 2 bases; junction bases not matched to a gene: 11. Germline V gene data show CDR1 as LGHNA and CDR2 as YSLEER. CDR3 in amino acids: CASSLRQPSGPYEQYV. In DNA form, the CDR3 reads TGCGCCAGCAGCCTCCGGCAGCCTAGCGGTCCCTACGAGCAGTACGTC.

The gene calls are TRBV7-8 and TRBJ1-1; weak D call: TRBD1 (5 bases). Trimming pared 0 bases from V and 4 bases from J, leaving 9 bases between. Germline V gene lookup returns CDR1 SGHVS and CDR2 FQNEAQ. CDR3 size: 14 residues. CDR3 nucleotide sequence: TGTGCCAGCAGCTTAGCGTCCGGGGGCACTGAAGCTTTCTTT. It specifies CASSLASGGTEAFF.

V gene TRBV4-1 combines with J gene TRBJ1-3, with D possibly matching TRBD1 (6 bases). The germline gives CDR1 MGHRA, CDR2 YSYEKL. V dropped 2 bases and J dropped 3 bases, with 26 bases sitting between them. This CDR3 comprises 20 residues. CDR3 nucleotides: TGCGCCAGCAGCCAAACGCCCGGGGTCACAGGGAAGTTCGGTGGAAACACCATATATTTT. Protein sequence: CASSQTPGVTGKFGGNTIYF.

This chain uses TRBV7-7 with TRBJ1-4; D remains unclear. V was trimmed by 1 base and J by 5 bases, leaving 11 bases between them. The CDR3 runs to 15 residues. Germline V gives CDR1 SSHAT, CDR2 FNYEAQ (reference sequence). The CDR3 loop is CASSLGGGKNEKLFF. CDR3 DNA: TGTGCCAGCAGCTTAGGGGGAGGAAAGAATGAAAAACTGTTTTTT.

This sequence joins TRBV27 and TRBJ2-7; 7 bases map to TRBD1. The V and J ends lost 6 bases and 1 base, in that order; junction bases with no gene match: 3. Germline V gene data show CDR1 as MNHEY and CDR2 as SMNVEV (reference sequence). CDR3 length: 13 amino acids. In DNA, the CDR3 is TGTGCCAGCAGAGGGGGACAGTCCTACGAGCAGTACGTC. It translates to CASRGGQSYEQYV.